This TCR beta chain comes out of a study of blood T cell repertoires in COVID-19. About the study: Sources were T cells, B-cell-depleted T cells, or PBMCs; the material itself was cDNA or gDNA.

Sequenced by immunoSEQ multiplex PCR; TCRdb stores in-frame clones only, minus some. The profile shows roughly 150,000 clones, around 85% of them singletons. The specimen sequenced was peripheral blood. This sequence was found in a man aged 55-75 years with active or convalescent COVID-19.

This CDR3 reads CASSLGTSHNEQFF. DNA of the CDR3: TGTGCCAGCAGTTTAGGGACTTCCCACAATGAGCAGTTCTTC. The chain couples TRBV28 to TRBJ2-1; a weak D match, TRBD2 (6 bases). Trimming removed 2 bases from V and 5 bases from J, with 10 bases in between. Germline V CDR1 and CDR2: MDHEN, SYDVKM. The CDR3 contains 14 residues.